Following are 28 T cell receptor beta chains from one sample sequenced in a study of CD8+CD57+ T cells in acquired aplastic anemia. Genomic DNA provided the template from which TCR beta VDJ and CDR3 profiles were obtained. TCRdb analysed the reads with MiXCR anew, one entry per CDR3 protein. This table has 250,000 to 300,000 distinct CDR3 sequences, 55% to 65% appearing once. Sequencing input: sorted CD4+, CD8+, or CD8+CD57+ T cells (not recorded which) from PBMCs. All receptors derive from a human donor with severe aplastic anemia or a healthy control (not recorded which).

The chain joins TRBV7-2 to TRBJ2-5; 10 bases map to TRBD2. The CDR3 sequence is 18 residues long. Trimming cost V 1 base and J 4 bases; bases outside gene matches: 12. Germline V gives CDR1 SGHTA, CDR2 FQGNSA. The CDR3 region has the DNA TGTGCCAGCAGCTTAGGTCGTCGACTAGCGGGCAGCGGAGAGACCCAGTACTTC. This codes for CASSLGRRLAGSGETQYF.

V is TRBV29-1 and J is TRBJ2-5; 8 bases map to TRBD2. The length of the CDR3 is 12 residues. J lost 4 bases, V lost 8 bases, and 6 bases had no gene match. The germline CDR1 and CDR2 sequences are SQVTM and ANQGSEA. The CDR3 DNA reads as TGCAGCCCCGGGGGGGGAGGAGAGACCCAGTACTTC. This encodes CSPGGGGETQYF.

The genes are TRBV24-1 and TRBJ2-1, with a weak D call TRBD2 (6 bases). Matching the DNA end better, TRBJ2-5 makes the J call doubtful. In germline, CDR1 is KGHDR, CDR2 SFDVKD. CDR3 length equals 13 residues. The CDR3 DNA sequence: TGTGCCACCAGTGACGGGGGACAAGAGACCCAGTACTTC. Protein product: CATSDGGQETQYF.

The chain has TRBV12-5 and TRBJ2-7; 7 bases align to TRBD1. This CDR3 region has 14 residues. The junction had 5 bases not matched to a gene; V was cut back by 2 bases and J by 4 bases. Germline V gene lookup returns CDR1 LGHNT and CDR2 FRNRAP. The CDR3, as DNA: TGTGCTAGTGGTTTGAGGACAGGAGTGTACGAGCAGTACTTC. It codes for CASGLRTGVYEQYF.

The CDR3 is CASSLAGGMNTEAFF. As DNA, the CDR3 is TGTGCCAGCAGCTTGGCGGGGGGCATGAACACTGAAGCTTTCTTT. The chain combines TRBV4-2 with TRBJ1-1; tentatively, D is TRBD1 (6 bases). Deletions cut 5 bases from V and 0 bases from J, with 13 bases between. Germline loops: CDR1 LGHNA, CDR2 YNFKEQ. The CDR3 extends over 15 amino acids.

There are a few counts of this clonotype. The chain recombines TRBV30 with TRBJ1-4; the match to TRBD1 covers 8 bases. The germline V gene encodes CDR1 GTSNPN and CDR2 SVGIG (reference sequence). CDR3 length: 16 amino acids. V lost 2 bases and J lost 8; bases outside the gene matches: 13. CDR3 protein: CAWSPARTGIGEKLFF. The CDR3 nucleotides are TGTGCCTGGAGTCCGGCCCGGACAGGGATAGGGGAAAAACTGTTTTTT.

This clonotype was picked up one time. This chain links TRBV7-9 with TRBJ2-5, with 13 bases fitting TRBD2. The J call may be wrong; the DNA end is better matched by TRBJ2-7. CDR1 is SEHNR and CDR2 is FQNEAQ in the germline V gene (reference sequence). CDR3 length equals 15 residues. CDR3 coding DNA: TGTGCCAGCAGCGACGGACTAGCGGGAGACACCGAGCAGTACTTC. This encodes CASSDGLAGDTEQYF.

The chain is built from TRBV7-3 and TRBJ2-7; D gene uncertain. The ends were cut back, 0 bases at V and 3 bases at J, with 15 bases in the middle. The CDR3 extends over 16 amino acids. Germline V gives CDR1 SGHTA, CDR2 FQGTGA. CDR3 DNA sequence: TGTGCCAGCAGCTTAACTGGCACAGCGAGCTTCTACGAGCAGTACTTC. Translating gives CASSLTGTASFYEQYF.

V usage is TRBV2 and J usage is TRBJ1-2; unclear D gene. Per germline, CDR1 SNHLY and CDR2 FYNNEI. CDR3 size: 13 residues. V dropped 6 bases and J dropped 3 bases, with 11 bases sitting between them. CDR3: CASSLAEDYGYTF. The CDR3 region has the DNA TGTGCCAGCAGCCTTGCAGAAGACTATGGCTACACCTTC.

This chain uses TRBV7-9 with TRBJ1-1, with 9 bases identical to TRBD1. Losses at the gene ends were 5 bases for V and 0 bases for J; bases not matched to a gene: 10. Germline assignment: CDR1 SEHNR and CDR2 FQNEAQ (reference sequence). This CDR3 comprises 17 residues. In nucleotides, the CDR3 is TGTGCCAGCAGCGTAGGGGGGACAGGGCTCATGAACACTGAAGCTTTCTTT. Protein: CASSVGGTGLMNTEAFF.

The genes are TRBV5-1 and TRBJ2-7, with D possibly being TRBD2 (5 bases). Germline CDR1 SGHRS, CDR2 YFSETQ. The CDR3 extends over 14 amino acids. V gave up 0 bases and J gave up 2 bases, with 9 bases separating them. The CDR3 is CASSLVGEPYEQYF. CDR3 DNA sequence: TGCGCCAGCAGCTTGGTCGGGGAGCCCTACGAGCAGTACTTC.

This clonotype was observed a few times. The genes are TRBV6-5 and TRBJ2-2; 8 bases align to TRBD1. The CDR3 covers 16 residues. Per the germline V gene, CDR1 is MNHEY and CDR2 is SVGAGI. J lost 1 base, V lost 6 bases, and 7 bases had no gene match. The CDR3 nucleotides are TGTGCCAGCAGCGAGAGACAGGGGCGGAACACCGGGGAGCTGTTTTTT. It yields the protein CASSERQGRNTGELFF.

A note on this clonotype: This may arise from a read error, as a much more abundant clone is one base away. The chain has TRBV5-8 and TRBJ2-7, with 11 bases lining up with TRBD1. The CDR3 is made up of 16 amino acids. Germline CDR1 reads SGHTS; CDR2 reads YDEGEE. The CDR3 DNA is TGTGCCAGCAGCCCTTCCGGGACAGGGGGACGGGACGAGGAGTACTTC. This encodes CASSPSGTGGRDEEYF.

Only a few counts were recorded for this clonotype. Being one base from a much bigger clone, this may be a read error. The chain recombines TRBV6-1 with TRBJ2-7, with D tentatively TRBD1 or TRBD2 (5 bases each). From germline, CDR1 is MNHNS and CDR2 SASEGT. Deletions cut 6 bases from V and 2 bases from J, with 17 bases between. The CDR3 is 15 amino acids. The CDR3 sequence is CASSVIGAPTYEQYF. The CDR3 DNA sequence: TGTGCCAGCAGCGTAATCGGGGCACCTACCTACGAGCAGTACTTC.

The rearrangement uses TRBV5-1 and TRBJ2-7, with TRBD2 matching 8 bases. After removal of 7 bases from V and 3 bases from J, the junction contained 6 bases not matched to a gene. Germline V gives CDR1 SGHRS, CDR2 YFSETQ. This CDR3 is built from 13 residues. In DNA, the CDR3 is TGCGCCAGCGGCAGACTAGCGAGCTACGAGCAGTACTTC. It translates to CASGRLASYEQYF.

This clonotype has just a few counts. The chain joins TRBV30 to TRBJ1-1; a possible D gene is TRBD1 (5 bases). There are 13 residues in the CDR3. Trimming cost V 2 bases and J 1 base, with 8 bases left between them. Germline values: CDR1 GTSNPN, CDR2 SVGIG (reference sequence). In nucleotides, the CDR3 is TGTGCCTGGAGTCGGCAGGGGAACACTGAAGCTTTCTTT. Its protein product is CAWSRQGNTEAFF.

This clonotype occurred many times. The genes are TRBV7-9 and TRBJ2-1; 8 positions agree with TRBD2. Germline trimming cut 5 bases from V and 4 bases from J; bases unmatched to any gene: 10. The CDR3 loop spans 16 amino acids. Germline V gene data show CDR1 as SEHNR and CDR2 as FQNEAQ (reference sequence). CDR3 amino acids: CASSGSSGPSYNEQFF. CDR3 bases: TGTGCCAGCAGCGGCTCTAGCGGGCCTTCTTACAATGAGCAGTTCTTC.

CDR3: CASSLRGREQYF. CDR3 in DNA: TGTGCCAGCAGTTTGAGGGGACGCGAGCAGTACTTC. J is TRBJ2-7 and V is TRBV12-3 or TRBV12-4; the D call may be TRBD1 or TRBD2 (5 bases each). CDR3 length equals 12 residues. With 3 bases removed from V and 6 bases from J, the gap between germline ends came to 9 bases.

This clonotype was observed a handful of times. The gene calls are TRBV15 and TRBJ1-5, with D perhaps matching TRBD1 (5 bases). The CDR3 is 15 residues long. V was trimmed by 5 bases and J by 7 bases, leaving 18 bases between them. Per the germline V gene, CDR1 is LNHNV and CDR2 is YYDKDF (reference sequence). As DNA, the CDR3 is TGTGCCACCAGCGCCCGGGACTTGAGCTCCCAGCCCCAGCATTTT. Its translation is CATSARDLSSQPQHF.

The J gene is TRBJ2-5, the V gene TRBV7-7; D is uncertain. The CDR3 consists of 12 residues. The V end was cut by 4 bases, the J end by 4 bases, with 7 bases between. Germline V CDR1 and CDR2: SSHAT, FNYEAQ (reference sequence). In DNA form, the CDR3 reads TGTGCCAGCAGCTCTAGTGCAGAGACCCAGTACTTC. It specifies CASSSSAETQYF.

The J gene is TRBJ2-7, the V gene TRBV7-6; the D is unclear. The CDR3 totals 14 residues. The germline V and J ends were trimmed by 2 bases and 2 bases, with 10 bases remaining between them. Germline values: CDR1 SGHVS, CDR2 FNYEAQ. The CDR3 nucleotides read TGTGCCAGCAGCTTACAGGAACCTCCCTACGAGCAGTACTTC. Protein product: CASSLQEPPYEQYF.

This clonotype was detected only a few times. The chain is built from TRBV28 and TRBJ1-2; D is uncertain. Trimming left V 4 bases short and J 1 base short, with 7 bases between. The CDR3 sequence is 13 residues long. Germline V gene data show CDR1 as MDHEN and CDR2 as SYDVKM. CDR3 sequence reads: CASSSAVNYGYTF. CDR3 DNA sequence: TGTGCCAGCAGTTCCGCCGTTAACTATGGCTACACCTTC.

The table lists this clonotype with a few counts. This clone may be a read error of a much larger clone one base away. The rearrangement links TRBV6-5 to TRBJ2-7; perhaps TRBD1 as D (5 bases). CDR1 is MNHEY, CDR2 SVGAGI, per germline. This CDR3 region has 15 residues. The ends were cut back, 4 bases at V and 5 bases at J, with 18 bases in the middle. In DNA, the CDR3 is TGTGCCAGCAGTTGCTCGATACAGGTAATCAACGAGCAGTACTTC. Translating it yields CASSCSIQVINEQYF.

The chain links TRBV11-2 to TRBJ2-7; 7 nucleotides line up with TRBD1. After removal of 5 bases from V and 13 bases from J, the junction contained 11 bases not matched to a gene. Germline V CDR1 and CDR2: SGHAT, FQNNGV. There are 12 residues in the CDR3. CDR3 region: CASSPSGTVGYF. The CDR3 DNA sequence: TGTGCCAGCAGCCCGTCGGGGACAGTGGGTTACTTC.

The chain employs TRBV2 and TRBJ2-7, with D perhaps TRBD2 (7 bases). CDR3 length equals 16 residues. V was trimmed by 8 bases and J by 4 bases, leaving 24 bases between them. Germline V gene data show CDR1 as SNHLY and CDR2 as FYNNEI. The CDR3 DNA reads TGTGCCAGCCAGACAGAAGGGACGGGGGGCATGTACGAGCAGTACTTC. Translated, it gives CASQTEGTGGMYEQYF. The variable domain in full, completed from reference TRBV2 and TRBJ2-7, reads EPEVTQTPSHQVTQMGQEVILRCVPISNHLYFYWYRQILGQKVEFLVSFYNNEISEKSEIFDDQFSVERPDGSNFTLKIRSTKLEDSAMYFCASQTEGTGGMYEQYFGPGTRLTVT.

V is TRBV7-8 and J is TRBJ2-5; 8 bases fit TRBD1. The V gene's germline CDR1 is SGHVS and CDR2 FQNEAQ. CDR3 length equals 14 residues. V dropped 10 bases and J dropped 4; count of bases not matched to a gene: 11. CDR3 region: CATLPQGEGETQYF. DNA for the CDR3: TGTGCCACCCTTCCACAGGGGGAAGGAGAGACCCAGTACTTC.

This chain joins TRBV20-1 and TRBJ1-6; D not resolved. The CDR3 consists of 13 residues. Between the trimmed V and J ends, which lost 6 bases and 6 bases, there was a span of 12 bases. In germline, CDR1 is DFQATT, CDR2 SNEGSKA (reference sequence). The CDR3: CSAKAAINSPLHF. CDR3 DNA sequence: TGCAGTGCCAAGGCCGCTATTAATTCACCCCTCCACTTT.

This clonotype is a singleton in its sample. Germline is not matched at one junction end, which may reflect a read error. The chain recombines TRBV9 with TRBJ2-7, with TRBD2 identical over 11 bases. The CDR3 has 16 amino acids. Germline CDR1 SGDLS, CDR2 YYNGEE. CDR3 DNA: TGTGCTAGCAGCGAAGAGGCGGTTGGGACTAGCGGTGAGCAGTACTTC. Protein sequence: CASSEEAVGTSGEQYF.